This T cell receptor (beta chain) was captured by sequencing in a study of CD8 T cells in ankylosing spondylitis. For this clonotype: Its antigen is undetermined.

Germline V lookup: CDR1 MDHEN, CDR2 SYDVKM. The CDR3 has 14 amino acids. V lost 5 bases and J lost 1, with 11 bases in between. Quantitative 5'-RACE with molecular barcodes was used to make the TCR beta libraries. TCRdb analysed the 5' RACE reads with MiXCR anew, one entry per CDR3 protein. The sample includes about 220,000 distinct CDR3 sequences, over 9.5% of them seen just once. Study-wide points: A motif in TCR beta, a set of 8 or 9 highly homologous variants, appeared characteristic of ankylosing spondylitis blood. The study looked at matched synovial fluid samples from ankylosing spondylitis patients. Disease-linked clones were reported to be significantly enriched there.

The sequencing sample was made of blood, either unsorted or a sorted T cell fraction (not recorded which). The rearrangement uses TRBV28 and TRBJ2-5; no reliable D call. The receptor was derived from a male donor with ankylosing spondylitis or in good health (not recorded which). CDR3 amino acids: CASSRTQTQETQYF. Written as DNA, the CDR3 is TGTGCCAGCAGTCGCACTCAAACCCAAGAGACCCAGTACTTC.